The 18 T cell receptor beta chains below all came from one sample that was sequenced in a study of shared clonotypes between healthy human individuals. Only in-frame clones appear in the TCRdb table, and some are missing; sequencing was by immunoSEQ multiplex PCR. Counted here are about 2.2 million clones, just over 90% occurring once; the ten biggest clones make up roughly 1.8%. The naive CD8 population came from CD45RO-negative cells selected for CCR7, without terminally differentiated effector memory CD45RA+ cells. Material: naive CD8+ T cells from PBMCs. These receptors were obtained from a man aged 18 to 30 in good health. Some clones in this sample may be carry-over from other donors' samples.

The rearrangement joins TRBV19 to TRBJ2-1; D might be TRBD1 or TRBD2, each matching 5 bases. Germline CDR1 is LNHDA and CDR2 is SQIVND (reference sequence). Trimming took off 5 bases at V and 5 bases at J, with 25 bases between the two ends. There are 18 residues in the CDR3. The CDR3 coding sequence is TGTGCCAGTAGTCAGGGCAGGGTATTGGAGGTAGGCCACAATGAGCAGTTCTTC. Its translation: CASSQGRVLEVGHNEQFF.

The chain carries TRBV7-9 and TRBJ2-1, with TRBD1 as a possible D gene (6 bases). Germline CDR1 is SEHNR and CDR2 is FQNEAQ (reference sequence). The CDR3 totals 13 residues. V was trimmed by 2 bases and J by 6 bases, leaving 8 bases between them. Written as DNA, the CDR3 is TGTGCCAGCAGCTTAACAGGGACCAATGAGCAGTTCTTC. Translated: CASSLTGTNEQFF.

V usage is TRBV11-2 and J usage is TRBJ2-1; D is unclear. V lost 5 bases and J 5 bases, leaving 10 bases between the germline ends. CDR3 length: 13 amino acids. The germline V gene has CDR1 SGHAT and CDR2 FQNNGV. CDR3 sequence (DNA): TGTGCCAGCAGCCATGGAACTGACAATGAGCAGTTCTTC. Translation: CASSHGTDNEQFF.

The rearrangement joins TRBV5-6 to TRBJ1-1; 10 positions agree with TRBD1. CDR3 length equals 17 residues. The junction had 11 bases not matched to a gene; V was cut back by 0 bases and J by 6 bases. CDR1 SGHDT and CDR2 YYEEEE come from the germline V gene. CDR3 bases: TGTGCCAGCAGCTTGGTGGTGACAGGGGGCTTTTACTCTGAAGCTTTCTTT. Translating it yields CASSLVVTGGFYSEAFF.

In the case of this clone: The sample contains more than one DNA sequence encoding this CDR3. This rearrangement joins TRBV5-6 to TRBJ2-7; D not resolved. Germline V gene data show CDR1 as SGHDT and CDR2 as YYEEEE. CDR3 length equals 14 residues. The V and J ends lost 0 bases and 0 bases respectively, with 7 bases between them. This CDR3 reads CASSLAVSSYEQYF. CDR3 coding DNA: TGTGCCAGCAGCTTGGCGGTAAGCTCCTACGAGCAGTACTTC.

DNA for the CDR3: TGTGCCTGGAGCGTGGGATCCTACGAGCAGTACTTC. Its protein product is CAWSVGSYEQYF. J is TRBJ2-5 and V is TRBV30; D unclear. The J call could be wrong; TRBJ2-7 is a better fit for the DNA end. Germline assignment: CDR1 GTSNPN and CDR2 SVGIG (reference sequence). CDR3 size: 12 residues.

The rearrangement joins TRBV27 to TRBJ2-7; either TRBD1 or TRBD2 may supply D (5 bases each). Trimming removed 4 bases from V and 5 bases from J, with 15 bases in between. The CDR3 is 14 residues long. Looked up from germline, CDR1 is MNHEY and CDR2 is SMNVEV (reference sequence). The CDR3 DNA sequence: TGTGCCAGCAGTTGGGGCGGGTTTTATGACGAGCAGTACTTC. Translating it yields CASSWGGFYDEQYF.

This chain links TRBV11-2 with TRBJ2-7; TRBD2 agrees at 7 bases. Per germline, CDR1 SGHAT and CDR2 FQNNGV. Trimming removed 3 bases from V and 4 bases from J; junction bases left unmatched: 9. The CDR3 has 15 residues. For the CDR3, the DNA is TGTGCCAGCAGCTTCCCGTGGGGGAGGGATTACGAGCAGTACTTC. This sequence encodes CASSFPWGRDYEQYF.

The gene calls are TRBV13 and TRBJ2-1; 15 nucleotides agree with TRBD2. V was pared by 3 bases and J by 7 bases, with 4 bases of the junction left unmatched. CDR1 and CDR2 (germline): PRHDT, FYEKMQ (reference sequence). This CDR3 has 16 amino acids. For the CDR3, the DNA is TGTGCCAGCAGCTTTGGACTAGCGGGAGGGGATAATGAGCAGTTCTTC. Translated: CASSFGLAGGDNEQFF.

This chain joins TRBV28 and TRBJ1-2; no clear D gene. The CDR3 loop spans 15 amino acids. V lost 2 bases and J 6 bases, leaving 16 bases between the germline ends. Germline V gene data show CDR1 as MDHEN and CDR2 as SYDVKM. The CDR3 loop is CASSLRLGSSDGYTF. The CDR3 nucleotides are TGTGCCAGCAGTTTACGGCTGGGATCTAGCGATGGCTACACCTTC.

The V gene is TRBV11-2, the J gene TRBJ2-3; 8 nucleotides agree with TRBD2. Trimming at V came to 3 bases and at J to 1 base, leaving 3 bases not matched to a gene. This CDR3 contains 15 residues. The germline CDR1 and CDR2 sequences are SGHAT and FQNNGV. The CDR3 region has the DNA TGTGCCAGCAGCTTCTGGCGGGAGGGCACAGATACGCAGTATTTT. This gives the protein CASSFWREGTDTQYF.

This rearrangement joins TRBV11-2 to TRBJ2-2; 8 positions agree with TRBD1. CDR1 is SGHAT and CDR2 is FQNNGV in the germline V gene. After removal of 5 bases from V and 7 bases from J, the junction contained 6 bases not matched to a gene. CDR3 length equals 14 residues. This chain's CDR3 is CASSRGQVVGELFF. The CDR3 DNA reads TGTGCCAGCAGCAGGGGACAGGTGGTCGGGGAGCTGTTTTTT.

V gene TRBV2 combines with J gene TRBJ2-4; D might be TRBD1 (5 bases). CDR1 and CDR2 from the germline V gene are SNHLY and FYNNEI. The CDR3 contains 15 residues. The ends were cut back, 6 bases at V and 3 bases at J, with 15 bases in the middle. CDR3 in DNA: TGTGCCAGCAGAGGCAAGGTCAGGGACAAAAACATTCAGTACTTC. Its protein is CASRGKVRDKNIQYF. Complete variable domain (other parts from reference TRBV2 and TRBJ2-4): EPEVTQTPSHQVTQMGQEVILRCVPISNHLYFYWYRQILGQKVEFLVSFYNNEISEKSEIFDDQFSVERPDGSNFTLKIRSTKLEDSAMYFCASRGKVRDKNIQYFGAGTRLSVL.

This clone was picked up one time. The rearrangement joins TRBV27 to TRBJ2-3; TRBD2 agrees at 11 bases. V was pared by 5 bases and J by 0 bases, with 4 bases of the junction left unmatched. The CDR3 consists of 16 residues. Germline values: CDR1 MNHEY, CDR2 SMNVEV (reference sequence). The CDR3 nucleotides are TGTGCCAGCAGTCCCGGGACTAGCGGAAGCACAGATACGCAGTATTTT. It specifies CASSPGTSGSTDTQYF.

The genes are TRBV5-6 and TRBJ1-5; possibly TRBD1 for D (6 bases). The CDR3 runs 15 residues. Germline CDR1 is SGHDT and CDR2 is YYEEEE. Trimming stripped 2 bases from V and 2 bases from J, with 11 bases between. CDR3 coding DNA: TGTGCCAGCAGCTTTACAGGGTTGGGCAATCAGCCCCAGCATTTT. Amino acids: CASSFTGLGNQPQHF.

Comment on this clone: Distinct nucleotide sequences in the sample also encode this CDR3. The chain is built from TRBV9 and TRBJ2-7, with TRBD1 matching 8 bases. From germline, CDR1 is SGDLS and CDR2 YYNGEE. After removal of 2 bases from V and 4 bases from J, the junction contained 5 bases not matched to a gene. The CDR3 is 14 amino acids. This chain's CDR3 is CASSVGQGDYEQYF. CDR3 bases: TGTGCCAGCAGCGTCGGACAGGGCGATTACGAGCAGTACTTC.

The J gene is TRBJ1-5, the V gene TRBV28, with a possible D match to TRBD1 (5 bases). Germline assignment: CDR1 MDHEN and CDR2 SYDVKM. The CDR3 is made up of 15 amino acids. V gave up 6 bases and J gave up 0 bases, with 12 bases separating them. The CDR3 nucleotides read TGTGCCAGCAGGCTCGACAGAAATAGCAATCAGCCCCAGCATTTT. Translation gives CASRLDRNSNQPQHF.

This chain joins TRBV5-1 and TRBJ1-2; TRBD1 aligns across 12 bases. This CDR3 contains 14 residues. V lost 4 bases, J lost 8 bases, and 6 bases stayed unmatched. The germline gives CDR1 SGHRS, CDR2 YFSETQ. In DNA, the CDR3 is TGCGCCAGCAGCCGGGACAGGGGGCCTGGAGGCTACACCTTC. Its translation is CASSRDRGPGGYTF.